The 29 T cell receptor beta chains listed next were all sequenced from one sample in a study of cytomegalovirus exposure and HLA in healthy donors. The PCR used 60 Vbeta and 13 Jbeta primers. Clones were sequenced by immunoSEQ multiplex PCR, and TCRdb holds only the in-frame ones, with some missing. The sample lists more than 85,000 clones; around 86% were seen once. The sample consisted of PBMCs. These receptors were taken from a woman under 40 in good health and CMV-seronegative.

This sequence joins TRBV5-1 and TRBJ2-3; 8 bases match TRBD1. CDR3 length: 14 residues. V lost 2 bases and J lost 6; bases outside the gene matches: 5. Germline V gene lookup returns CDR1 SGHRS and CDR2 YFSETQ. CDR3 loop: CASSLGQGADTQYF. The CDR3 bases are TGCGCCAGCAGCTTAGGGCAGGGGGCTGATACGCAGTATTTT.

V and J are TRBV6-1 and TRBJ1-2; 7 nucleotides align to TRBD1. Germline CDR1 is MNHNS and CDR2 is SASEGT. V trimming: 3 bases; J trimming: 5 bases; junction bases outside the gene matches: 15. This CDR3 contains 17 residues. The CDR3 DNA reads TGTGCCAGCAGTGAGCCCGGTAACAGGGGTGTTCGGTATGGCTACACCTTC. It codes for CASSEPGNRGVRYGYTF.

The chain has TRBV5-4 and TRBJ2-2; D is undetermined. The V gene lost 0 bases and the J gene lost 5 bases, with 5 bases spanning the gap. Germline V gene lookup returns CDR1 SGHNT and CDR2 YYREEE (reference sequence). This CDR3 is built from 13 residues. For the CDR3, the DNA is TGTGCCAGCAGCTTGGTCGAGACCGGGGAGCTGTTTTTT. It is translated as CASSLVETGELFF.

This clone was detected once. V and J are TRBV7-9 and TRBJ1-2; 9 bases are a match to TRBD1. The CDR3 totals 16 residues. Looked up from germline, CDR1 is SEHNR and CDR2 is FQNEAQ (reference sequence). V trimming: 5 bases; J trimming: 2 bases; junction bases outside the gene matches: 9. This CDR3 is CASSREGQGLNYGYTF. The CDR3 DNA reads as TGTGCCAGCAGCCGAGAGGGACAGGGTCTAAACTATGGCTACACCTTC.

The chain couples TRBV6-5 to TRBJ2-5; the match to TRBD2 covers 7 bases. Trimming at V came to 0 bases and at J to 1 base, leaving 5 bases not matched to a gene. Germline CDR1 reads MNHEY; CDR2 reads SVGAGI. The CDR3 runs 16 residues. The CDR3 is CASSYSRASGQETQYF. In nucleotides, the CDR3 is TGTGCCAGCAGTTACTCCAGGGCTAGCGGCCAAGAGACCCAGTACTTC.

The rearrangement uses TRBV10-3 and TRBJ2-6; 9 positions match TRBD1. The length of the CDR3 is 19 residues. Germline V gene lookup returns CDR1 ENHRY and CDR2 SYGVKD. Unmatched junction bases numbered 6, after V lost 0 bases and J lost 0 bases. The CDR3 coding sequence is TGTGCCATCAGTGAGTCGGGGAGACAGGGGGGCTCTGGGGCCAACGTCCTGACTTTC. Protein product: CAISESGRQGGSGANVLTF.

V usage is TRBV12-5 and J usage is TRBJ1-1; D gene uncertain. Germline loops: CDR1 LGHNT, CDR2 FRNRAP. V lost 10 bases and J 4 bases, leaving 13 bases between the germline ends. This CDR3 spans 12 amino acids. The CDR3 DNA is TGTGCTACCGCGAGTATTATCACTGAAGCTTTCTTT. This codes for CATASIITEAFF.

The CDR3 DNA reads as TGCGCCAGCAGTGAGTCCGGCGGGGCCAAAGAGACCCAGTACTTC. The encoded protein is CASSESGGAKETQYF. V usage is TRBV10-1 and J usage is TRBJ2-5; a possible D gene is TRBD2 (6 bases). Between the trimmed V and J ends, which lost 0 bases and 3 bases, there was a span of 11 bases. The germline CDR1 and CDR2 sequences are WNHNN and SYGVQD (reference sequence). The CDR3 loop spans 15 amino acids.

The J gene is TRBJ2-5, the V gene TRBV14, with D perhaps TRBD1 (6 bases). The last part of the DNA fits TRBJ2-7 better; the J call may be wrong. The CDR3 contains 14 residues. Looked up from germline, CDR1 is SGHDN and CDR2 is FVKESK. CDR3 nucleotide sequence: TGTGCCAGCAGCCGTCAGGGGCCCTCCTACGAGCAGTACTTC. This encodes CASSRQGPSYEQYF.

This clone has a handful of counts. The chain uses TRBV7-8 and TRBJ1-6; D perhaps matches TRBD1 (5 bases). Germline V gene lookup returns CDR1 SGHVS and CDR2 FQNEAQ. Deletions cut 1 base from V and 8 bases from J, with 12 bases between. The length of the CDR3 is 15 residues. Written as DNA, the CDR3 is TGTGCCAGCAGCTTAGAGTCGGGAGGGGATTCACCCCTCCACTTT. It specifies CASSLESGGDSPLHF.

In this sample, this clone turned up a few times. The genes are TRBV13 and TRBJ2-3, with 8 positions matching TRBD1. Germline trimming cut 5 bases from V and 1 base from J; bases unmatched to any gene: 5. Germline CDR1 and CDR2: PRHDT and FYEKMQ (reference sequence). This CDR3 has 15 residues. The DNA for the CDR3 is TGTGCCAGCAGCCGCGGACAGGGACGCACAGATACGCAGTATTTT. It translates to CASSRGQGRTDTQYF.

The chain has TRBV28 and TRBJ2-5, with D possibly being TRBD2 (6 bases). This CDR3 is built from 14 residues. Trimming pared 5 bases from V and 5 bases from J, leaving 15 bases between. The germline CDR1 and CDR2 sequences are MDHEN and SYDVKM. In DNA form, the CDR3 reads TGTGCCAGCAGTCCCGGAGGGCGCCCGGAGACCCAGTACTTC. Residues: CASSPGGRPETQYF.

This clone has more than one count but fewer than ten. Written as DNA, the CDR3 is TGCGCCAGCAGCTTGGGGGCCTGGAACAGGGAAAATGGCTACACCTTC. Protein sequence: CASSLGAWNRENGYTF. The V gene is TRBV5-1, the J gene TRBJ1-2, with D tentatively TRBD1 (6 bases). CDR1 is SGHRS, CDR2 YFSETQ, per germline. The CDR3 length is 16 residues. V lost 0 bases and J 6 bases, leaving 18 bases between the germline ends.

The J gene is TRBJ1-2, the V gene TRBV5-4, with D unclear. The germline V gene encodes CDR1 SGHNT and CDR2 YYREEE (reference sequence). V was clipped by 7 bases and J by 2 bases, with 18 bases between them. CDR3 length equals 15 residues. CDR3: CASFLRTSGNYGYTF. For the CDR3, the DNA is TGTGCCAGCTTCCTTCGAACTTCGGGAAACTATGGCTACACCTTC.

The V call is TRBV27, the J call TRBJ1-4, with TRBD1 matching over 8 bases. The germline V gene encodes CDR1 MNHEY and CDR2 SMNVEV (reference sequence). The V and J ends lost 7 bases and 3 bases, in that order; junction bases with no gene match: 4. The CDR3 extends over 14 amino acids. The CDR3 nucleotides read TGTGCCAGCAAGTCGACAGGGGCTAATGAAAAACTGTTTTTT. Its protein product is CASKSTGANEKLFF.

This clone has a handful of counts. The V gene is TRBV11-2, the J gene TRBJ2-5; 7 bases match TRBD1. The closer fit of TRBJ2-7 to the DNA end suggests the J call may be wrong. The CDR3 loop spans 13 amino acids. CDR1 SGHAT and CDR2 FQNNGV come from the germline V gene. The CDR3 DNA reads as TGTGCCAGCAGCTTTCCAGGGGGCTACGAGCAGTACTTC. Residues: CASSFPGGYEQYF.

CDR3 loop: CASSKGPVTEAFF. CDR3 nucleotide sequence: TGTGCCAGTAGTAAGGGGCCGGTGACTGAAGCTTTCTTT. This chain uses TRBV19 with TRBJ1-1; tentative D call: TRBD1 (5 bases). This CDR3 spans 13 amino acids. CDR1 is LNHDA and CDR2 is SQIVND in the germline V gene (reference sequence). Trimming stripped 4 bases from V and 5 bases from J, with 11 bases between.

The chain's CDR3 is CASSPPAAYEQYF. CDR3 DNA: TGTGCCAGCTCACCACCTGCGGCCTACGAGCAGTACTTC. The rearrangement links TRBV18 to TRBJ2-7; D call uncertain. Germline CDR1 and CDR2: KGHSH and LQKENI. V dropped 0 bases and J dropped 2 bases, with 5 bases sitting between them. The CDR3 runs to 13 residues.

This rearrangement joins TRBV7-9 to TRBJ1-1, with D possibly being TRBD1 (6 bases). There are 12 residues in the CDR3. CDR1 SEHNR and CDR2 FQNEAQ come from the germline V gene (reference sequence). Trimming took off 2 bases at V and 8 bases at J, with 9 bases between the two ends. The chain's CDR3 is CASSLHREEAFF. CDR3 in DNA: TGTGCCAGCAGCTTACACAGGGAAGAAGCTTTCTTT.

This chain joins TRBV6-5 and TRBJ2-7; D possibly corresponds to TRBD1 (6 bases). Deletions cut 6 bases from V and 0 bases from J, with 12 bases between. Germline-derived CDR1 and CDR2 are MNHEY and SVGAGI. The CDR3 has 14 amino acids. The CDR3 is CASRSTGTSYEQYF. The CDR3 DNA reads TGTGCCAGCAGGAGCACAGGGACCTCCTACGAGCAGTACTTC.

This clone has only a few counts. The chain couples TRBV28 to TRBJ2-7; D gene unclear. Trimming took 7 bases from V and 0 from J, leaving 16 bases between them. The CDR3 has 15 amino acids. Germline V gives CDR1 MDHEN, CDR2 SYDVKM. The CDR3 spells CASTPTQSLSYEQYF. CDR3 in DNA: TGTGCCAGCACCCCGACACAGAGCCTCTCCTACGAGCAGTACTTC. Full variable domain (remainder filled in from reference TRBV28 and TRBJ2-7): DVKVTQSSRYLVKRTGEKVFLECVQDMDHENMFWYRQDPGLGLRLIYFSYDVKMKEKGDIPEGYSVSREKKERFSLILESASTNQTSMYLCASTPTQSLSYEQYFGPGTRLTVT.

The V and J genes are TRBV25-1 and TRBJ2-1, with unresolved D. In germline, CDR1 is MGHDK, CDR2 SYGVNS. The V and J ends lost 0 bases and 8 bases respectively, with 11 bases between them. CDR3 length: 14 amino acids. CDR3: CASSEYNNEDEQFF. The DNA for the CDR3 is TGTGCCAGCAGTGAATATAACAACGAGGATGAGCAGTTCTTC.

The chain carries TRBV27 and TRBJ1-2, with TRBD1 matching 11 bases. Germline loops: CDR1 MNHEY, CDR2 SMNVEV (reference sequence). After removal of 8 bases from V and 7 bases from J, the junction contained 21 bases not matched to a gene. There are 18 residues in the CDR3. The CDR3 DNA reads as TGTGCCAGCGCTCGAGGGCCGGGACAGGGGGAGATTCACTGTGGCTACACCTTC. It is translated as CASARGPGQGEIHCGYTF.

The chain carries TRBV2 and TRBJ1-1; TRBD1 agrees at 7 bases. Trimming at V came to 6 bases and at J to 7 bases, leaving 8 bases not matched to a gene. Germline CDR1 reads SNHLY; CDR2 reads FYNNEI. The CDR3 covers 13 residues. The CDR3 reads CASRGHGQVEAFF. The CDR3 DNA reads as TGTGCCAGCAGGGGGCATGGACAGGTTGAAGCTTTCTTT.

J is TRBJ2-3 and V is TRBV5-1, with D hard to call. CDR3 size: 15 residues. The V gene's germline CDR1 is SGHRS and CDR2 YFSETQ. Trimming left V 5 bases short and J 1 base short, with 14 bases between. In DNA, the CDR3 is TGCGCCAGCAGTTTATTCGCCCGGGGCACAGATACGCAGTATTTT. Amino acids: CASSLFARGTDTQYF.

Turning to this clone: The conserved phenylalanine or tryptophan normally closing the CDR3 is absent here, so this likely arose from a read error. This chain joins TRBV19 and TRBJ1-1; the match to TRBD1 covers 7 bases. This CDR3 contains 15 residues. After removal of 5 bases from V and 1 base from J, the junction contained 7 bases not matched to a gene. Germline CDR1 LNHDA, CDR2 SQIVND (reference sequence). The CDR3 protein is CASSPGQKPNTEAFL. CDR3 coding DNA: TGTGCCAGTAGTCCGGGACAGAAGCCGAACACTGAAGCTTTCCTT.

This clone was found a few times. J is TRBJ1-1 and V is TRBV7-9, with D perhaps TRBD1 (6 bases). V lost 4 bases, J lost 1 base, and 7 bases lay in between. CDR1 and CDR2 from the germline V gene are SEHNR and FQNEAQ (reference sequence). This CDR3 comprises 13 residues. The CDR3 reads CASSWTANTEAFF. The CDR3 DNA follows: TGTGCCAGCAGCTGGACAGCGAACACTGAAGCTTTCTTT.

This rearrangement joins TRBV2 to TRBJ1-5, with D maybe TRBD1 (5 bases). Germline V gene sequence: CDR1 SNHLY, CDR2 FYNNEI. The V and J ends lost 3 bases and 1 base respectively, with 13 bases between them. This CDR3 region has 16 residues. The DNA of the CDR3 is TGTGCCAGCAGTGAGAACCGGGGGGAAAGCAATCAGCCCCAGCATTTT. Translation: CASSENRGESNQPQHF.

The chain recombines TRBV11-2 with TRBJ1-1, with no clear D. V was trimmed by 4 bases and J by 3 bases, leaving 12 bases between them. This CDR3 contains 14 residues. Germline V gene lookup returns CDR1 SGHAT and CDR2 FQNNGV. CDR3 amino acids: CASSSPPEDTEAFF. CDR3 coding DNA: TGTGCCAGCAGCTCCCCTCCCGAGGACACTGAAGCTTTCTTT.